The 31 T cell receptor beta chains below come from one sample, sequenced in a study of CXCR3-negative and CXCR3-positive naive CD8 T cells. Points from the study as a whole: TRB CDR3s of CXCR3-positive naive cells were more hydrophobic than those of CXCR3-negative naive cells.

The antigens of these receptors remain unknown. Through 5' RACE with UMI labels, the TRB cDNA libraries were prepared. No DNA is given; TCRdb re-called the 5' RACE reads and lists each CDR3 protein once. The sample has under 7,000 distinct CDR3 sequences; the top ten hold approximately 2.2%. The material sequenced was naive CXCR3+ CD8+ T cells from blood. The subset denotes: CD45RO-CCR7+CD27+CD95- naive CD8+ T cells expressing CXCR3 (TNR3+). The receptors were gathered from a human donor in good health. Some clones in this sample may be carry-over from other donors' samples.

By frequency, this clonotype registers medium-sized. The genes are TRBV13 and TRBJ2-7; lacking DNA, the TRBD2 call made by TCRdb goes unchecked. The CDR3 contains 15 residues. Per germline, CDR1 PRHDT and CDR2 FYEKMQ (reference sequence). The CDR3 reads CASSSLAGPTYEQYF. The full variable domain, rest sourced from reference TRBV13 and TRBJ2-7, is AAGVIQSPRHLIKEKRETATLKCYPIPRHDTVYWYQQGPGQDPQFLISFYEKMQSDKGSIPDRFSAQQFSDYHSELNMSSLELGDSALYFCASSSLAGPTYEQYFGPGTRLTVT.

The chain recombines TRBV11-1 with TRBJ2-2; TCRdb selects TRBD1, and the lack of DNA leaves this call unchecked. Germline loops: CDR1 SGHAT, CDR2 FQDESV (reference sequence). The CDR3 length is 16 residues. CDR3 protein: CASSTAQGEYTGELFF.

The V and J genes are TRBV7-8 and TRBJ2-3; without DNA, the TCRdb call of TRBD2 cannot be checked. This CDR3 is built from 15 residues. Germline CDR1 SGHVS, CDR2 FQNEAQ. Here the CDR3 reads CASSLTSGRPDTQYF.

This clonotype is deemed medium-sized (0.01 to 0.1%) by its frequency. The rearrangement joins TRBV29-1 to TRBJ2-1; TCRdb designates TRBD1, a call that cannot be tested without DNA. Germline CDR1 and CDR2: SQVTM and ANQGSEA. There are 13 residues in the CDR3. The CDR3 region is CSVEQGPYNEQFF.

This clonotype counts as medium-sized (0.01 to 0.1%) by frequency. J is TRBJ2-3 and V is TRBV12-3 or TRBV12-4; TCRdb calls TRBD1, which cannot be checked without DNA. This CDR3 has 14 residues. CDR3 loop: CASLTRQGPDTQYF.

CDR3 loop: CASRPGTANEKLFF. The gene calls are TRBV7-2 and TRBJ1-4; lacking DNA, the TRBD1 call made by TCRdb goes unchecked. Germline assignment: CDR1 SGHTA and CDR2 FQGNSA. This CDR3 has 14 residues.

In terms of frequency, this clonotype is medium-sized. The J gene is TRBJ1-2, the V gene TRBV29-1; TCRdb reports TRBD1, a call that lacks DNA to check it against. In germline, CDR1 is SQVTM, CDR2 ANQGSEA. The CDR3 totals 15 residues. The CDR3 sequence is CSVDSPTGGNYGYTF.

The chain links TRBV6-5 to TRBJ1-2. Germline V gene sequence: CDR1 MNHEY, CDR2 SVGAGI. The CDR3 is made up of 13 amino acids. This CDR3 reads CASSWATTGGYTF.

The CDR3 loop reads CASSLGAGSSYEQYF. The chain links TRBV7-9 to TRBJ2-7; no DNA is available, so the TRBD2 call from TCRdb remains unchecked. CDR1 and CDR2 from the germline V gene are SEHNR and FQNEAQ (reference sequence). The CDR3 is 15 amino acids.

V gene TRBV5-6 combines with J gene TRBJ1-2; the D call of TRBD1 rests on TCRdb alone, since no DNA is present to check it. CDR1 and CDR2 (germline): SGHDT, YYEEEE. This CDR3 has 16 amino acids. CDR3 residues: CASSVYRAPGWYGYTF.

This clonotype is called medium-sized based on its frequency. The chain carries TRBV24-1 and TRBJ2-1; with no DNA, the TCRdb D assignment of TRBD1 cannot be verified. This CDR3 is 13 amino acids long. The V gene's germline CDR1 is KGHDR and CDR2 SFDVKD. The CDR3 region is CATSDFLAPGQFF.

J is TRBJ2-7 and V is TRBV5-1; absent DNA, TCRdb's TRBD1 call cannot be checked. Per germline, CDR1 SGHRS and CDR2 YFSETQ. CDR3 length equals 14 residues. CDR3 amino acids: CASSFPGHSYEQYF.

Judged by frequency, this clonotype is medium-sized. The J gene is TRBJ2-1, the V gene TRBV7-2. The germline V gene has CDR1 SGHTA and CDR2 FQGNSA. The CDR3 runs 13 residues. The CDR3 is CASSLGALDEQFF.

The chain couples TRBV28 to TRBJ2-2. Germline CDR1 reads MDHEN; CDR2 reads SYDVKM. The CDR3 runs to 13 residues. This CDR3 reads CASRRGITGELFF.

Its frequency marks this clonotype as medium-sized. CDR3 loop: CASSLQGIAYNEQFF. This chain joins TRBV2 and TRBJ2-1; the TCRdb call, TRBD1, lacks DNA for checking. The CDR3 covers 15 residues. Germline CDR1 is SNHLY and CDR2 is FYNNEI.

By frequency, this clonotype registers medium-sized. CDR3 in amino acids: CASSDPYEQYF. V usage is TRBV5-1 and J usage is TRBJ2-7. Germline loops: CDR1 SGHRS, CDR2 YFSETQ. The CDR3 length is 11 residues.

By frequency, this clonotype registers medium-sized. V is TRBV29-1 and J is TRBJ2-1; TCRdb returns TRBD2, unconfirmable since there is no DNA. This CDR3 is 16 amino acids long. Germline V CDR1 and CDR2: SQVTM, ANQGSEA. CDR3 in amino acids: CSVDGLAGVPYNEQFF.

This clonotype is identified as medium-sized (0.01 to 0.1%) from frequency. V usage is TRBV29-1 and J usage is TRBJ2-7. The length of the CDR3 is 12 residues. Germline CDR1 reads SQVTM; CDR2 reads ANQGSEA. This CDR3 reads CSVDKESYEQYF.

V and J are TRBV29-1 and TRBJ1-5; no DNA is available, so the TRBD1 call from TCRdb remains unchecked. The germline V gene has CDR1 SQVTM and CDR2 ANQGSEA. The CDR3 length is 13 residues. CDR3 in amino acids: CSVETGGNQPQHF.

The chain's CDR3 is CASSRSVNEQFF. V is TRBV2 and J is TRBJ2-1. Germline assignment: CDR1 SNHLY and CDR2 FYNNEI. The CDR3 length is 12 residues.

J is TRBJ2-1 and V is TRBV20-1; checking the TCRdb D call of TRBD1 is not possible without DNA. The CDR3 has 16 residues. In germline, CDR1 is DFQATT, CDR2 SNEGSKA (reference sequence). The CDR3 loop is CSARPGQGRAHNEQFF.

This chain connects TRBV5-1 to TRBJ2-1; no DNA is available, so the TRBD1 call from TCRdb remains unchecked. The CDR3 has 14 residues. The germline V gene has CDR1 SGHRS and CDR2 YFSETQ. CDR3 protein: CASSPGGLYNEQFF.

The chain combines TRBV3-1 with TRBJ2-4; TCRdb selects TRBD1, and the lack of DNA leaves this call unchecked. The germline V gene has CDR1 LGHDT and CDR2 YNNKEL (reference sequence). The CDR3 is made up of 16 amino acids. CDR3 loop: CASSQDLGLRGDIQYF.

This clonotype is called medium-sized based on its frequency. This sequence joins TRBV29-1 and TRBJ2-5; the TCRdb call, TRBD2, lacks DNA for checking. The CDR3 runs to 15 residues. CDR1 and CDR2 (germline): SQVTM, ANQGSEA. The chain's CDR3 is CSVEPSGMMRETQYF.

This clonotype is classed as medium-sized by frequency. The chain has TRBV7-2 and TRBJ2-1; TCRdb reports TRBD2, a call that lacks DNA to check it against. CDR1 SGHTA and CDR2 FQGNSA come from the germline V gene. This CDR3 is built from 17 residues. CDR3 loop: CASSLVGLAGYYNEQFF.

The rearrangement links TRBV7-2 to TRBJ1-6. The germline CDR1 and CDR2 sequences are SGHTA and FQGNSA. The CDR3 runs to 13 residues. This CDR3 reads CASSLGLNSPLHF.

The chain recombines TRBV7-6 with TRBJ2-7. Germline loops: CDR1 SGHVS, CDR2 FNYEAQ. The CDR3 covers 14 residues. The CDR3 reads CASSLGEDSYEQYF. The full variable domain, rest sourced from reference TRBV7-6 and TRBJ2-7, is GAGVSQSPRYKVTKRGQDVALRCDPISGHVSLYWYRQALGQGPEFLTYFNYEAQQDKSGLPNDRFSAERPEGSISTLTIQRTEQRDSAMYRCASSLGEDSYEQYFGPGTRLTVT.

According to its frequency, this clonotype is medium-sized. This sequence joins TRBV12-3 or TRBV12-4 and TRBJ2-7; the D call from TCRdb, TRBD1, cannot be confirmed without DNA. There are 13 residues in the CDR3. The CDR3 spells CASSSQGFNEQYF.

This chain links TRBV5-4 with TRBJ1-1; TCRdb proposes TRBD1, but this gene call is untestable without DNA. The length of the CDR3 is 13 residues. Looked up from germline, CDR1 is SGHNT and CDR2 is YYREEE (reference sequence). CDR3 loop: CASSFLGGTEAFF.

The chain couples TRBV6-2 or TRBV6-3 to TRBJ2-7. The CDR3 runs to 13 residues. Germline V gives CDR1 MNHEY, CDR2 SVGEGT. CDR3 in amino acids: CASSYLLTYEQYF.

The chain links TRBV18 to TRBJ2-1; TCRdb picks TRBD2, but there is no DNA to check that call. Germline V gene data show CDR1 as KGHSH and CDR2 as LQKENI. This CDR3 contains 16 residues. The CDR3 loop reads CASSPLAGGFYNEQFF.